The clone carrying this T cell receptor beta chain has only a few counts. Its specificity is not known. The record originates from a study of beta chain features in type 1 diabetes. CDR3 size: 13 residues. Trimming removed 3 bases at V and 1 base at J, with 9 bases between. CDR1 and CDR2 (germline): SQVTM, ANQGSEA. Study-wide points: Researchers report that Type 1 diabetes patients had moderately but significantly shorter TCRB CDR3s across all four CD4+ subsets.

The authors reverse transcribed all of the isolated RNA, so sequencing captured expressed TCRB transcripts. Assay used: immunoSEQ multiplex PCR; TCRdb lists only in-frame clones, some missing. The data hold around 690,000 clones, with about an eighth observed a single time. This chain connects TRBV29-1 to TRBJ1-1; D unresolved. Sequenced material: naive CD4+ T cells from blood. This clonotype was obtained from a man aged 25 to 40 with type 1 diabetes. The CDR3 spells CSVDGRTNTEAFF. Here the CDR3 DNA reads TGCAGCGTTGACGGGCGCACGAACACTGAAGCTTTCTTT.